The 20 T cell receptor beta chains presented below share a single source sample, sequenced in a study of cytomegalovirus exposure and HLA in healthy donors. The PCR used 60 Vbeta and 13 Jbeta primers. Profiled with immunoSEQ multiplex PCR; TCRdb holds only in-frame clones, not every one. The table includes more than 150,000 clones, around 77% detected once. The sample comprised PBMCs. The receptors here all came from a woman younger than 45 in good health and CMV-seronegative.

The rearrangement joins TRBV10-1 to TRBJ1-1, with D maybe TRBD1 (5 bases). Germline CDR1 and CDR2: WNHNN and SYGVQD (reference sequence). This CDR3 spans 13 amino acids. V was pared by 4 bases and J by 2 bases, with 8 bases between. The CDR3 protein is CASSVDRNTEAFF. The DNA of the CDR3 is TGCGCCAGCAGTGTTGACAGAAACACTGAAGCTTTCTTT.

This chain connects TRBV19 to TRBJ2-5; possibly TRBD2 for D (6 bases). The CDR3 has 15 amino acids. The germline V and J ends were trimmed by 6 bases and 5 bases, with 19 bases remaining between them. The germline gives CDR1 LNHDA, CDR2 SQIVND (reference sequence). Here the CDR3 DNA reads TGTGCCAGTAGAAGGAGGGACGGTTGGGGGGAGACCCAGTACTTC. It is translated as CASRRRDGWGETQYF.

This clone has a handful of counts. The chain is built from TRBV30 and TRBJ1-1, with TRBD1 as a possible D gene (6 bases). The germline gives CDR1 GTSNPN, CDR2 SVGIG (reference sequence). The length of the CDR3 is 13 residues. V was trimmed by 7 bases and J by 3 bases, leaving 15 bases between them. CDR3 protein: CASGEGGDTEAFF. In DNA form, the CDR3 reads TGTGCCTCTGGGGAGGGGGGCGACACTGAAGCTTTCTTT.

The chain recombines TRBV7-6 with TRBJ1-6; 9 nucleotides line up with TRBD1. The CDR3 has 15 amino acids. Germline CDR1 and CDR2: SGHVS and FNYEAQ. With 4 bases clipped from V and 7 bases from J, the junction kept 5 bases outside the gene matches. DNA of the CDR3: TGTGCCAGCAGCTGGTACAGGGGGCGGAATTCACCCCTCCACTTT. This codes for CASSWYRGRNSPLHF.

This chain uses TRBV5-1 with TRBJ1-1; D perhaps matches TRBD1 (6 bases). The CDR3 spans 14 residues. Germline loops: CDR1 SGHRS, CDR2 YFSETQ. The ends were cut back, 1 base at V and 3 bases at J, with 10 bases in the middle. The CDR3 DNA follows: TGCGCCAGCAGCTTGCAGGGGTTGGACACTGAAGCTTTCTTT. This encodes CASSLQGLDTEAFF.

J is TRBJ2-3 and V is TRBV4-2, with 7 bases fitting TRBD2. The V and J ends lost 0 bases and 4 bases, in that order; junction bases with no gene match: 7. Looked up from germline, CDR1 is LGHNA and CDR2 is YNFKEQ. This CDR3 has 16 residues. This chain's CDR3 is CASSQESGRGADTQYF. Here the CDR3 DNA reads TGTGCCAGCAGCCAAGAGTCGGGGAGGGGCGCAGATACGCAGTATTTT.

This clone was seen a handful of times. V is TRBV14 and J is TRBJ1-1; 7 nucleotides agree with TRBD1. The CDR3 has 15 amino acids. Germline CDR1 is SGHDN and CDR2 is FVKESK. Trimming at V came to 3 bases and at J to 1 base, leaving 5 bases not matched to a gene. The CDR3 nucleotides read TGTGCCAGCAGCCAGCGGGGACAGCGGAACACTGAAGCTTTCTTT. Translation gives CASSQRGQRNTEAFF.

The chain combines TRBV27 with TRBJ2-7; TRBD1 matches 12 bases. Trimming cost V 8 bases and J 3 bases; bases outside gene matches: 2. There are 13 residues in the CDR3. CDR1 and CDR2 (germline): MNHEY, SMNVEV (reference sequence). The CDR3 reads CASRDRGLYEQYF. The DNA for the CDR3 is TGTGCCAGCCGGGACAGGGGGCTCTACGAGCAGTACTTC.

The rearrangement uses TRBV6-4 and TRBJ2-3; 13 nucleotides align to TRBD2. Germline values: CDR1 MRHNA, CDR2 SNTAGT. V was pared by 4 bases and J by 1 base, with 2 bases of the junction left unmatched. The CDR3 loop spans 16 amino acids. CDR3 sequence (DNA): TGTGCCAGCAGTGTACTAGCGGGGGGGCGCACAGATACGCAGTATTTT. Its protein product is CASSVLAGGRTDTQYF.

The chain is built from TRBV4-1 and TRBJ1-4; 9 bases map to TRBD1. Germline V gives CDR1 MGHRA, CDR2 YSYEKL. The CDR3 covers 16 residues. V lost 3 bases, J lost 8 bases, and 10 bases stayed unmatched. The CDR3 sequence: CASSQQNRGRLEKLFF. CDR3 coding DNA: TGCGCCAGCAGCCAGCAGAACAGGGGGCGGTTAGAAAAACTGTTTTTT.

The chain recombines TRBV6-1 with TRBJ2-1; TRBD2 matches at 9 bases. V dropped 2 bases and J dropped 10; count of bases not matched to a gene: 9. The CDR3 is 15 amino acids. Germline V gives CDR1 MNHNS, CDR2 SASEGT. The CDR3 sequence: CASSEYSGGPEEQFF. CDR3 sequence (DNA): TGTGCCAGCAGTGAATATAGCGGGGGCCCTGAGGAGCAGTTCTTC.

The V gene is TRBV6-5, the J gene TRBJ1-6, with D uncertain. The germline V gene encodes CDR1 MNHEY and CDR2 SVGAGI. There are 15 residues in the CDR3. Trimming took 5 bases from V and 2 from J, leaving 10 bases between them. The DNA of the CDR3 is TGTGCCAGCAGTGCCACAGACACCTATAATTCACCCCTCCACTTT. Encoded protein: CASSATDTYNSPLHF.

The table lists this clone with a count of one. The chain recombines TRBV7-2 with TRBJ1-1, with a possible D match to TRBD1 (5 bases). V shed 2 bases and J shed 2 bases, with 12 bases lying between them. Germline CDR1 SGHTA, CDR2 FQGNSA. This CDR3 is 15 amino acids long. The CDR3 DNA sequence: TGTGCCAGCAGCTTAACCGACAGAACAAACACTGAAGCTTTCTTT. Translation: CASSLTDRTNTEAFF. The full variable domain, completed using reference TRBV7-2 and TRBJ1-1, is GAGVSQSPSNKVTEKGKDVELRCDPISGHTALYWYRQSLGQGLEFLIYFQGNSAPDKSGLPSDRFSAERTGGSVSTLTIQRTQQEDSAVYLCASSLTDRTNTEAFFGQGTRLTVV.

This chain links TRBV5-1 with TRBJ1-2; 7 bases agree with TRBD1. The CDR3 sequence is 13 residues long. Germline V gene data show CDR1 as SGHRS and CDR2 as YFSETQ. Trimming took 4 bases from V and 6 from J; bases not matched to a gene: 6. CDR3 loop: CASSETGNHGYTF. CDR3 nucleotides: TGCGCCAGCAGCGAGACAGGGAATCATGGCTACACCTTC.

The V call is TRBV18, the J call TRBJ2-3, with D hard to call. The CDR3 is 14 residues long. The V gene's germline CDR1 is KGHSH and CDR2 LQKENI. V lost 3 bases, J lost 3 bases, and 10 bases lay in between. The CDR3 sequence is CASSPITDTDTQYF. The DNA of the CDR3 is TGTGCCAGCTCACCGATAACAGATACAGATACGCAGTATTTT. Looking up the rest from reference TRBV18 and TRBJ2-3 gives the full variable domain: NAGVMQNPRHLVRRRGQEARLRCSPMKGHSHVYWYRQLPEEGLKFMVYLQKENIIDESGMPKERFSAEFPKEGPSILRIQQVVRGDSAAYFCASSPITDTDTQYFGPGTRLTVL.

V is TRBV6-5 and J is TRBJ1-4; D uncertain. Germline V CDR1 and CDR2: MNHEY, SVGAGI. Trimming took off 6 bases at V and 6 bases at J, with 5 bases between the two ends. This CDR3 comprises 11 residues. The CDR3 coding sequence is TGTGCCAGCAGGCGAGATGAAAAACTGTTTTTT. Encoded protein: CASRRDEKLFF.

The chain recombines TRBV18 with TRBJ1-1; TRBD1 agrees at 9 bases. Looked up from germline, CDR1 is KGHSH and CDR2 is LQKENI. V shed 1 base and J 5 bases; nucleotides not matched to a gene: 8. The CDR3 runs to 16 residues. CDR3 residues: CASSPRKDRGYTEAFF. The CDR3 bases are TGTGCCAGCTCACCACGGAAGGACAGGGGATATACTGAAGCTTTCTTT.

The chain combines TRBV6-4 with TRBJ1-2; 12 positions match TRBD1. Losses at the gene ends were 3 bases for V and 8 bases for J; bases not matched to a gene: 4. The germline CDR1 and CDR2 sequences are MRHNA and SNTAGT. The CDR3 runs 14 residues. CDR3: CASSEVGTGGGYTF. The CDR3 DNA reads TGTGCCAGCAGTGAAGTCGGGACAGGGGGCGGCTACACCTTC.

The chain has TRBV6-5 and TRBJ2-5; TRBD2 matches at 7 bases. The junction had 14 bases not matched to a gene; V was cut back by 8 bases and J by 5 bases. This CDR3 contains 15 residues. The V gene's germline CDR1 is MNHEY and CDR2 SVGAGI. The CDR3 loop reads CASADQRGGRETQYF. Here the CDR3 DNA reads TGTGCCAGCGCCGACCAGCGGGGAGGAAGGGAGACCCAGTACTTC.

The chain employs TRBV27 and TRBJ2-1; 9 bases are a match to TRBD2. From germline, CDR1 is MNHEY and CDR2 SMNVEV (reference sequence). The junction had 4 bases not matched to a gene; V was cut back by 6 bases and J by 4 bases. This CDR3 is built from 14 residues. The CDR3 bases are TGTGCCAGCAGCCACCTAGCGGGGTACAATGAGCAGTTCTTC. It specifies CASSHLAGYNEQFF.